Listed here is a single T cell receptor beta chain. Antigen: not known. The assay was immunoSEQ multiplex PCR, and TCRdb's table has in-frame clones only and misses some. This table has about 400,000 clones, approximately 89% appearing once. J gave up 2 bases and V 2 bases, and 8 bases lay outside the gene matches. The V gene's germline CDR1 is LNHDA and CDR2 SQIVND (reference sequence). CDR3 length: 17 amino acids. This specimen belongs to a study of Ad26.COV2.S vaccination and SARS-CoV-2 variants. The study's findings and limits: For non-spike TCRs, breadth in vaccine recipients resembled that in placebo recipients.

The treatment denotes: 15 to 20 received Ad26.COV2.S at low or high dose, single or two shots; 5 received placebo; per-sample allocation not given. Day 63 following the first vaccine or placebo injection was when the samples were taken. Vaccine was an Ad26 vector expressing Wuhan-strain SARS-CoV-2 spike. The V gene is TRBV19, the J gene TRBJ2-1; 8 nucleotides match TRBD2. Source: peripheral blood, taken in a trial of Ad26.COV2.S vaccine versus placebo. The TCR sequence derives from a person between 18 and 65 years old who received the Ad26.COV2.S COVID-19 vaccine or a placebo. DNA of the CDR3: TGTGCCAGTAGTATAACCCCAGCGGGAGCACCCTACAATGAGCAGTTCTTC. Its translation is CASSITPAGAPYNEQFF. Full variable domain (remainder filled in from reference TRBV19 and TRBJ2-1): DGGITQSPKYLFRKEGQNVTLSCEQNLNHDAMYWYRQDPGQGLRLIYYSQIVNDFQKGDIAEGYSVSREKKESFPLTVTSAQKNPTAFYLCASSITPAGAPYNEQFFGPGTRLTVL.